The clone carrying this TCR beta chain was observed once. Its specificity is unknown. RNA extraction and reverse transcription yielded cDNA as sequencing template. The repertoire was sequenced with immunoSEQ multiplex PCR; TCRdb's copy has only in-frame clones and lacks some. The table includes under 200,000 clones, about three fifths detected once. The source of the sample is a study of CD8+ T cells in alopecia areata. Study-wide background: The percentage of affected scalp area served as the score of severity for treated patients.

Stated treatment: oral pan-JAK inhibitor, 5-10 mg twice daily. Findings and caveats of the study: Persistence in scalp and blood during tofacitinib was observed for many expanded lesional clones.

This clonotype was sampled from a human donor with alopecia areata. The specimen comprised CD4+ T cells sorted from blood, sampled at week 4, from a patient treated with tofacitinib.

CDR3 sequence reads: CASRDRVGANVLTF. CDR3 sequence (DNA): TGTGCCAGCAGAGACAGGGTTGGGGCCAACGTCCTGACTTTC. This sequence joins TRBV25-1 and TRBJ2-6; 7 bases line up with TRBD1. Trimming removed 6 bases from V and 3 bases from J; junction bases left unmatched: 2. Germline-derived CDR1 and CDR2 are MGHDK and SYGVNS. The length of the CDR3 is 14 residues. Complete variable domain (other parts from reference TRBV25-1 and TRBJ2-6): EADIYQTPRYLVIGTGKKITLECSQTMGHDKMYWYQQDPGMELHLIHYSYGVNSTEKGDLSSESTVSRIRTEHFPLTLESARPSHTSQYLCASRDRVGANVLTFGAGSRLTVL.